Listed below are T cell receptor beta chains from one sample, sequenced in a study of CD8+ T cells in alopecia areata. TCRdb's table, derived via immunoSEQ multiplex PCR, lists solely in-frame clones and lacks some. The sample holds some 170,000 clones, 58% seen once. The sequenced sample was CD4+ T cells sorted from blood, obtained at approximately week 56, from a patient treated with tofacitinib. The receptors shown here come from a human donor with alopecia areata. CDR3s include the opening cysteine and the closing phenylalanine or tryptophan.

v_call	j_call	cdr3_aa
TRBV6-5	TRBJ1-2	CASSYSRLRGYTF
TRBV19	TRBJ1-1	CASSTQRETEAFF
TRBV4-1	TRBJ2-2	CASSQAPSGELFF
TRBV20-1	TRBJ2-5	CSARVGETQYF
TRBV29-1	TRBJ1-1	CSVVLQMNTEAFF
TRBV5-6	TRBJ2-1	CASSLGSYEQFF
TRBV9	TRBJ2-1	CASSQADSYNEQFF
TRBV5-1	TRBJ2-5	CASSTGTIQETQYF
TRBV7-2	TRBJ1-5	CASSLRQGFQPQHF
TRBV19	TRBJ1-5	CASKINSNQPQHF
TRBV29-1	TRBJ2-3	CSQLSFGTDTQYF
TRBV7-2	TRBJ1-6	CASRQNRNSPLHF
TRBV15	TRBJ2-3	CATTLEPVSTDTQYF
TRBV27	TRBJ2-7	CASRLKGEGREQYF
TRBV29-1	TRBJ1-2	CSVDVARPSYGYTF
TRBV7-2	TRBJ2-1	CASSGRDRGLGNEQFF
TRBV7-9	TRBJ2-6	CASSLGRQGSFGANVLTF
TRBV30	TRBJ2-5	CAWSVTGFSPETQYF
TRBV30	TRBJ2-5	CAWSVQGFETQYF
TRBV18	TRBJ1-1	CASSPPGRSEAFF
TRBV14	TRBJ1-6	CASSQITGQLRSPLHF
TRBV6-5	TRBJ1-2	CASSYSRGNYGYTF
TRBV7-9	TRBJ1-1	CASSPSFTTGTMNTEAFF
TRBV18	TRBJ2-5	CASSPNSFQETQYF
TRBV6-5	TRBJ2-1	CASSYEGVHEQFF
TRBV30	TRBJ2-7	CAWRRDRGPYEQYF
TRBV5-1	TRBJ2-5	CASSLLQGNQETQYF
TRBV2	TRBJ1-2	CASRRGTPDYGYTF
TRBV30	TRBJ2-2	CAWTPVRGTGELFF
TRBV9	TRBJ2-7	CASSPLADFSYEQYF
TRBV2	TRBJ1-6	CASKGSPNSPLHF
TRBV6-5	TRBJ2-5	CASRGSGQETQYF
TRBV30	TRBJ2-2	CACDRGLTGELFF
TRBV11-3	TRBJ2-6	CASSLEPGDRGLGANVLTF
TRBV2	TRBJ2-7	CASSVGGQGTPQYF
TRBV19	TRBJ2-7	CASNTPGGDEQYF
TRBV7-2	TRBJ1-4	CASSLAWDRSNEKLFF
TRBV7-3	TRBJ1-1	CASTLPGGTEAFF
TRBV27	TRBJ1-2	CATRPGRTLSGYGYTF
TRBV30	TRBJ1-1	CAWTVPLGGVGTEAFF
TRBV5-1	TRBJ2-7	CASSLEGGTYEQYF